This T cell receptor beta chain was found in a study of T-cell memory formation after mild COVID-19. The authors produced TCR alpha and TCR beta cDNA libraries with sample barcodes and UMIs by 5'RACE using constant-segment primers. TCRdb reprocessed the 5' RACE reads with MiXCR, giving one entry per CDR3 protein. The repertoire holds under 35,000 distinct CDR3 sequences, with 21% as singletons. The sample holds many counts of this clonotype. Its antigen is not known. In germline, CDR1 is SEHNR, CDR2 FQNEAQ (reference sequence). The CDR3 has 12 amino acids. V lost 1 base, J lost 7 bases, and 7 bases lay in between. Notes on the study in general: Day 15 to 85 contracting clones showed balanced CD4/CD8; day 15 to 37 expanders favored CD4+.

This chain links TRBV7-9 with TRBJ1-2; D gene unclear. The sample was PBMCs or a T cell subset sorted from them (not recorded which). The source is an adult who had mild COVID-19 (a few samples of this study predate the infection). Cell type and time point are not known. CDR3: CASSLDRVGYTF. CDR3 DNA sequence: TGTGCCAGCAGCTTAGATCGGGTTGGCTACACCTTC.